The clone carrying this T cell receptor beta chain was counted only a few times. The data were produced by immunoSEQ multiplex PCR, yet TCRdb's version contains in-frame clones alone and is incomplete. The table records about 61,000 clones, around 83% of them present only once. The data were taken from a study of OX40 agonist ivuxolimab in advanced cancers. Germline V gene sequence: CDR1 MGHRA, CDR2 YSYEKL. V was shortened by 4 bases and J by 6 bases, with 13 bases between the two germline ends. CDR3 length equals 14 residues. This receptor was identified in an adult with an advanced solid tumor such as melanoma, head and neck, liver or kidney cancer. The sequencing here drew on CD4+ or CD8+ T cells sorted from blood, taken in a trial of the OX40 agonist ivuxolimab. The chain has TRBV4-1 and TRBJ1-5; D uncertain. Written as DNA, the CDR3 is TGCGCCAGCAGCCGCGAGGGATCGGGTCAGCCCCAGCATTTT. Its translation is CASSREGSGQPQHF.